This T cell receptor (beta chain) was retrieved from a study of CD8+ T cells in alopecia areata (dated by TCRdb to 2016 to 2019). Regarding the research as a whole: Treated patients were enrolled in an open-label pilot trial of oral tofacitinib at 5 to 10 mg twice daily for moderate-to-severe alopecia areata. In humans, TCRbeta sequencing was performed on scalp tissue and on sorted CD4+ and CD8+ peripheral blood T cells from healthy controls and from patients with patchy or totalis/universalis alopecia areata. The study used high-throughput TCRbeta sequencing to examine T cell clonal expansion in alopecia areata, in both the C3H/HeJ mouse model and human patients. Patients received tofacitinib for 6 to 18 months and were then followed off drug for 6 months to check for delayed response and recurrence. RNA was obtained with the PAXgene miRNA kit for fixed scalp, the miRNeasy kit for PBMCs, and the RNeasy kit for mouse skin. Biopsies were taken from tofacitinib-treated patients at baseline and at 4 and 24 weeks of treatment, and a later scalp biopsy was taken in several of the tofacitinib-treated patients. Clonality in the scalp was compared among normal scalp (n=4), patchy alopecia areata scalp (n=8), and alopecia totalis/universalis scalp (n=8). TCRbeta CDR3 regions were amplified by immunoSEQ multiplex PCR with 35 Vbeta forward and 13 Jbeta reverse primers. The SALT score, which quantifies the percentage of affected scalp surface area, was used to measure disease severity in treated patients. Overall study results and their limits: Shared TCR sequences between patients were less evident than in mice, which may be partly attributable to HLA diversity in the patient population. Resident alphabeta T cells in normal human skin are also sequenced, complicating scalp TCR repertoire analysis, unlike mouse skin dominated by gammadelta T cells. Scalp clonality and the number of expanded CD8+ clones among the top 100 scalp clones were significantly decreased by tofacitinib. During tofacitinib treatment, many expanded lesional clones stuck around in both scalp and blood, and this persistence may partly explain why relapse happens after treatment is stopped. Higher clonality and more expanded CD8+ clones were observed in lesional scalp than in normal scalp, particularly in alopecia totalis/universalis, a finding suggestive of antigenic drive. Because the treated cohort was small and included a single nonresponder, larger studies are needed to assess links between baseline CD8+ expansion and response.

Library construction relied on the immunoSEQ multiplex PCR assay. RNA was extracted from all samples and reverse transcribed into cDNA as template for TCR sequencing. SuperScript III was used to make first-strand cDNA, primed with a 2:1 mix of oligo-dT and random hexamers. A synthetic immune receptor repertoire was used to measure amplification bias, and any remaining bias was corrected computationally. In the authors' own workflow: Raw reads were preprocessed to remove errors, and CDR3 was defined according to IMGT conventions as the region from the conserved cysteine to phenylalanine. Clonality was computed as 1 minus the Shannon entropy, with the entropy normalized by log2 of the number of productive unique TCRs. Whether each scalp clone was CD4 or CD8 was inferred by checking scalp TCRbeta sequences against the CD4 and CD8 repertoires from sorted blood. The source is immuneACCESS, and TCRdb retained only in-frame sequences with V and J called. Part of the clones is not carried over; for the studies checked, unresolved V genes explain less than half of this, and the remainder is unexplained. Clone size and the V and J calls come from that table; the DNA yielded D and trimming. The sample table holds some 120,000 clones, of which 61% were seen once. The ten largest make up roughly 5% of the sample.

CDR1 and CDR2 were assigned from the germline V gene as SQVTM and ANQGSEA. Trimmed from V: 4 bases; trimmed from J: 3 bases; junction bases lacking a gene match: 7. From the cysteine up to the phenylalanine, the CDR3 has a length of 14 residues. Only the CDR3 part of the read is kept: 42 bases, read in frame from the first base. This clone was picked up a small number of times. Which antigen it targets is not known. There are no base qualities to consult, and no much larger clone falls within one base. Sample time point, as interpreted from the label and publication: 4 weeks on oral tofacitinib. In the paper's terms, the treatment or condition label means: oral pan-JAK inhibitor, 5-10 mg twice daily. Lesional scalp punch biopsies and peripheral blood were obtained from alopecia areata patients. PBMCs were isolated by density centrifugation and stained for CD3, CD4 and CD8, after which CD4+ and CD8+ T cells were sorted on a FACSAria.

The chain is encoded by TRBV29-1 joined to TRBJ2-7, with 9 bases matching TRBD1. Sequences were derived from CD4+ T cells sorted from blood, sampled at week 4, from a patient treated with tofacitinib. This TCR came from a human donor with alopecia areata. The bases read TGCAGCGTTGCGACCGGGACAGGGTTCTACGAGCAGTACTTC. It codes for CSVATGTGFYEQYF.